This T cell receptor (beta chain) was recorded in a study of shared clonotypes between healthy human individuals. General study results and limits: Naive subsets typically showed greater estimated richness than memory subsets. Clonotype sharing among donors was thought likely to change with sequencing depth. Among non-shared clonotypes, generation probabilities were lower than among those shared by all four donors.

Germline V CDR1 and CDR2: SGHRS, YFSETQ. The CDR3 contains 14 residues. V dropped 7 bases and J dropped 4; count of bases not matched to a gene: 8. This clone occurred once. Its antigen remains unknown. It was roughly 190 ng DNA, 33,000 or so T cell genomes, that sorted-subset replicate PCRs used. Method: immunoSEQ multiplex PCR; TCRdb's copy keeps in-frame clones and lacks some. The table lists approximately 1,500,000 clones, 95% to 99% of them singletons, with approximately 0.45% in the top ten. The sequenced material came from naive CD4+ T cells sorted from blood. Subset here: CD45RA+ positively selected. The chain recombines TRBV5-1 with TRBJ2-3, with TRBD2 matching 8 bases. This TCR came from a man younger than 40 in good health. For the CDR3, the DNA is TGCGCCAGCTCCGAGGGACTAGGGTCAGATACGCAGTATTTT. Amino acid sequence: CASSEGLGSDTQYF.